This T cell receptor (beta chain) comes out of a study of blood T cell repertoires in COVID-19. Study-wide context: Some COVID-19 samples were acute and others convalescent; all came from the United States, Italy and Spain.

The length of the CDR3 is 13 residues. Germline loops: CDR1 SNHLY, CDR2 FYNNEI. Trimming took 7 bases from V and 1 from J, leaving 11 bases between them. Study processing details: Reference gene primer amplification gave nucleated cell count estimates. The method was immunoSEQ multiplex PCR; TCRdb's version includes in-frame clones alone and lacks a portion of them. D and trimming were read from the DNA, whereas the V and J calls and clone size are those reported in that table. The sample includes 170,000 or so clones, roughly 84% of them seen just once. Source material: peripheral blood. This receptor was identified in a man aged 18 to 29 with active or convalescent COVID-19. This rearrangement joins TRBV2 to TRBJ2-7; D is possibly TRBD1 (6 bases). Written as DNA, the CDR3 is TGTGCCAGCACGCTAGGGGGTTCCTACGAGCAGTACTTC. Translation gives CASTLGGSYEQYF.